This T cell receptor (beta chain) was documented in a study of T cells after yellow fever vaccination. General observations from the study: Some clonotypes were seen in both the CD4 and the CD8 compartments. These made up a small share and likely arose from convergent recombination.

TCRdb analysed the 5' RACE reads with MiXCR anew, one entry per CDR3 protein. This sample carries 300,000 to 400,000 distinct CDR3 sequences, about 9.5% of them seen once, and the ten largest clones take around 17%. V trimming: 5 bases; J trimming: 8 bases; junction bases outside the gene matches: 9. The CDR3 totals 15 residues. This clonotype has more than one count but fewer than ten. No antigen is known for it. The sequenced sample was PBMCs, obtained on the day of the first yellow fever vaccination. V and J are TRBV12-3 or TRBV12-4 and TRBJ1-6; 7 nucleotides align to TRBD1. The TCR sequence derives from a man between 18 and 35 years old who received the YFV17D yellow fever vaccine. As DNA, the CDR3 is TGTGCCAGCAGTAAGGGACAGCGTGTCGATTCACCCCTCCACTTT. Translated, it gives CASSKGQRVDSPLHF.